This T cell receptor beta chain was identified in a study of early T cells in non-severe SARS-CoV-2 infection. Germline-derived CDR1 and CDR2 are SQVTM and ANQGSEA. V lost 4 bases and J lost 4, with 11 bases in between. The CDR3 is made up of 13 amino acids. Via MiXCR, TCRdb re-called the 5' RACE reads, giving one row per CDR3 protein. In the table there are approximately 73,000 distinct CDR3 sequences, around 13% of which are singletons. The TCR sequence derives from an adult who was a healthcare worker with PCR-confirmed SARS-CoV-2 infection or an uninfected control (not recorded which). Sequenced input: whole blood. The rearrangement links TRBV29-1 to TRBJ1-5; perhaps TRBD1 as D (6 bases). CDR3 residues: CSVGGTLNQPQHF. The DNA of the CDR3 is TGCAGCGTTGGCGGGACACTGAATCAGCCCCAGCATTTT.